This is a list of T cell receptor beta chains from one sample in a study of T cell repertoires in cytomegalovirus infection. These TCRs are of unknown antigen specificity. Using its own MiXCR run on the reads, TCRdb lists one record per CDR3 protein. The table lists roughly 700,000 distinct CDR3 sequences, roughly 30% of them singletons. Sequences were derived from cultured PBMCs, sampled from culture after CMV antigen stimulation. The receptors originated from a human donor in good health (CMV status not recorded). Some clones in this sample may be carry-over from other donors' samples. Each CDR3 is given with its conserved first and last residue. The D gene is left open where the match is weak. Not every row has a clone size; where given, it reads once, few, many or a size class.

CDR3 protein | CDR3 DNA | J gene | V gene | clone size | D gene
CSAIPGPFYSPLHF | TGCAGTGCAATTCCGGGACCGTTTTATTCACCCCTCCACTTT | TRBJ1-6 | TRBV20-1 | . | .
CSARDLKDSIAGKNTEAFF | TGCAGTGCTAGAGATCTTAAGGACTCAATCGCCGGGAAGAACACTGAAGCTTTCTTT | TRBJ1-1 | TRBV20-1 | . | .
CASSLAGQIMNTEAFF | TGTGCCAGCAGCTTAGCTGGACAGATCATGAACACTGAAGCTTTCTTT | TRBJ1-1 | TRBV11-2 | . | .
CASSLGGTTVHEQYF | TGCGCCAGCAGCTTGGGGGGGACAACGGTCCACGAGCAGTACTTC | TRBJ2-7 | TRBV5-1 | . | .
CASSLRGPGQYTGELFF | TGTGCCAGCAGCTTAAGGGGGCCGGGACAGTACACCGGGGAGCTGTTTTTT | TRBJ2-2 | TRBV7-2 | . | TRBD1
CASSRWTGGEAGELFF | TGTGCCAGCAGTCGATGGACAGGGGGAGAGGCCGGGGAGCTGTTTTTT | TRBJ2-2 | TRBV11-2 | . | TRBD1
CASSLPGRPEAFF | TGTGCCAGCAGCCTCCCAGGTCGCCCTGAAGCTTTCTTT | TRBJ1-1 | TRBV7-2 | many | .
CASSLQALTYEQYF | TGTGCCAGCAGTTTGCAGGCCCTTACCTACGAGCAGTACTTC | TRBJ2-7 | TRBV6-2/TRBV6-3 | few | .
CASSLGGTGPSGNTIYF | TGTGCCAGCAGCCTTGGGGGGACAGGACCCTCTGGAAACACCATATATTTT | TRBJ1-3 | TRBV5-4 | . | TRBD1
CASSIRISTDTQYF | TGTGCCAGCAGCATCAGGATTAGCACAGATACGCAGTATTTT | TRBJ2-3 | TRBV6-6 | . | .
CASNPSSGRAHEQYF | TGTGCCAGCAATCCATCTAGCGGGAGGGCACACGAGCAGTACTTC | TRBJ2-7 | TRBV6-2/TRBV6-3 | few | TRBD2
CASSRTGTARWGFEQYF | TGTGCCAGCAGTCGAACCGGGACCGCGCGTTGGGGGTTTGAGCAGTACTTC | TRBJ2-7 | TRBV6-1 | . | .
CSAVGQNQPQHF | TGCAGTGCTGTGGGCCAGAATCAGCCCCAGCATTTT | TRBJ1-5 | TRBV20-1 | . | .
CASSLSYGDTEAFF | TGTGCCAGCAGCTTATCCTACGGTGATACTGAAGCTTTCTTT | TRBJ1-1 | TRBV11-2 | few | .
CASHQRGGGGARSSYNEQFF | TGTGCCAGCCACCAGCGGGGTGGCGGGGGGGCTAGGAGCTCCTACAATGAGCAGTTCTTC | TRBJ2-1 | TRBV7-9 | . | TRBD2
CASSHPGLAGARGVDYNEQFF | TGTGCCAGCAGTCACCCGGGACTAGCGGGAGCCCGTGGAGTGGACTACAATGAGCAGTTCTTC | TRBJ2-1 | TRBV7-9 | . | TRBD2
CASSPLGQGHQETQYF | TGTGCCAGTAGTCCCCTCGGACAGGGACACCAAGAGACCCAGTACTTC | TRBJ2-5 | TRBV19 | few | TRBD1
CAISDPTGTGAADTQYF | TGTGCCATCAGCGACCCCACCGGGACAGGGGCAGCAGATACGCAGTATTTT | TRBJ2-3 | TRBV10-3 | . | TRBD1
CASSQGVRGGNQPQHF | TGTGCCAGCAGCCAAGGTGTCAGGGGAGGCAATCAGCCCCAGCATTTT | TRBJ1-5 | TRBV4-2 | . | .
CASSPSRGQGNNEQFF | TGTGCCAGTAGTCCCAGCCGGGGACAGGGGAACAATGAGCAGTTCTTC | TRBJ2-1 | TRBV19 | few | TRBD1
CASSFRGGRTGELFF | TGTGCCAGCAGCTTTCGGGGGGGCCGTACCGGGGAGCTGTTTTTT | TRBJ2-2 | TRBV7-2 | few | TRBD2
CASSLVGVLRSGYTF | TGTGCCAGCAGTTTAGTGGGGGTTTTGAGAAGTGGCTACACCTTC | TRBJ1-2 | TRBV12-3/TRBV12-4 | few | .
CASSEKGSRGYTF | TGTGCCAGCAGTGAAAAGGGATCAAGAGGCTACACCTTC | TRBJ1-2 | TRBV2 | few | .
CASGGTPQSEQFF | TGTGCCAGCGGGGGGACCCCTCAGTCTGAGCAGTTCTTC | TRBJ2-1 | TRBV12-3/TRBV12-4 | few | .
CASSLESGTGTSTDTQYF | TGTGCCAGCAGCTTAGAATCGGGGACAGGGACTAGCACAGATACGCAGTATTTT | TRBJ2-3 | TRBV7-6 | many | TRBD1
CASSLWGGGGSYNSPLHF | TGTGCCAGCAGCTTATGGGGGGGGGGTGGCTCCTATAATTCACCCCTCCACTTT | TRBJ1-6 | TRBV7-2 | few | .
CASSIAGGVPDTQYF | TGTGCCAGTAGTATAGCTGGCGGGGTCCCAGATACGCAGTATTTT | TRBJ2-3 | TRBV19 | . | .
CASSPTTGSVDSPLHF | TGTGCCAGCAGCCCGACGACAGGGAGCGTAGATTCACCCCTCCACTTT | TRBJ1-6 | TRBV7-9 | . | TRBD1
CASRVVFANSNQPQHF | TGTGCCAGTAGAGTGGTGTTTGCCAATAGCAATCAGCCCCAGCATTTT | TRBJ1-5 | TRBV19 | few | .
CASSLYPGRGRNGYTF | TGTGCCAGCAGCTTATACCCGGGCAGGGGGCGAAATGGCTACACCTTC | TRBJ1-2 | TRBV13 | . | TRBD1
CASSLGFQPSYEQYF | TGTGCCAGCAGCTTAGGGTTCCAGCCTTCCTACGAGCAGTACTTC | TRBJ2-7 | TRBV7-2 | few | .
CSAMGGGPYEQYF | TGCAGTGCGATGGGGGGGGGGCCCTACGAGCAGTACTTC | TRBJ2-7 | TRBV20-1 | . | .
CSARDPGGASNQPQHF | TGCAGTGCTAGAGATCCCGGGGGGGCCAGCAATCAGCCCCAGCATTTT | TRBJ1-5 | TRBV20-1 | . | .
CASNLAGGTSYNEQFF | TGCGCCAGCAACCTAGCGGGGGGAACCTCCTACAATGAGCAGTTCTTC | TRBJ2-1 | TRBV10-2 | few | TRBD2
CASSLGTGEDGYTF | TGCGCCAGCAGCTTGGGGACAGGGGAAGATGGCTACACCTTC | TRBJ1-2 | TRBV5-1 | . | TRBD1
CASSQEGGLSGTDTQYF | TGCGCCAGCAGCCAAGAAGGCGGCTTGAGTGGCACAGATACGCAGTATTTT | TRBJ2-3 | TRBV4-1 | . | .
CASRDIMEEKLFF | TGTGCCAGCAGAGATATCATGGAAGAAAAACTGTTTTTT | TRBJ1-4 | TRBV12-3/TRBV12-4 | many | .
CSANRGPYNEQFF | TGCAGTGCTAACAGGGGCCCCTACAATGAGCAGTTCTTC | TRBJ2-1 | TRBV20-1 | . | TRBD1
CASSVDGRVTGELFF | TGTGCCAGCAGTGTCGACGGGAGGGTCACCGGGGAGCTGTTTTTT | TRBJ2-2 | TRBV2 | . | TRBD2
CASSLGIRDGQETQYF | TGCGCCAGCAGCTTGGGGATCCGGGACGGGCAAGAGACCCAGTACTTC | TRBJ2-5 | TRBV5-1 | . | .
CASSQLAGGPYQETQYF | TGCGCCAGCAGTCAACTAGCGGGAGGGCCGTACCAAGAGACCCAGTACTTC | TRBJ2-5 | TRBV4-1 | once | TRBD2
CASSFGAGATQYF | TGTGCCAGCAGCTTCGGGGCTGGAGCGACCCAGTACTTC | TRBJ2-5 | TRBV6-4 | . | .
CASSIRAGITTNEKLFF | TGTGCCAGTAGTATCCGGGCGGGGATAACAACTAATGAAAAACTGTTTTTT | TRBJ1-4 | TRBV19 | few | .
CASSQVRTGFHEQYF | TGCGCCAGCAGCCAAGTTCGGACAGGGTTCCACGAGCAGTACTTC | TRBJ2-7 | TRBV4-3 | . | TRBD1
CASSLGQASNYGYTF | TGTGCCAGTAGTTTAGGACAGGCCTCTAACTATGGCTACACCTTC | TRBJ1-2 | TRBV19 | . | TRBD1
CASSQGIINYEQYF | TGCGCCAGCAGCCAAGGGATAATCAACTACGAGCAGTACTTC | TRBJ2-7 | TRBV5-1 | . | .
CASSEWYNEQFF | TGTGCCAGCAGTGAATGGTACAATGAGCAGTTCTTC | TRBJ2-1 | TRBV6-1 | . | .
CASSPGGVIGDEQYF | TGTGCCAGCAGCCCGGGAGGGGTTATCGGGGACGAGCAGTACTTC | TRBJ2-7 | TRBV7-2 | many | TRBD2
CSVDPRTGGGAQYF | TGCAGCGTTGACCCCAGGACAGGGGGGGGGGCCCAGTACTTC | TRBJ2-5 | TRBV29-1 | . | TRBD1
CASSGGRGPDTQYF | TGTGCCTCTAGCGGGGGGCGGGGCCCAGATACGCAGTATTTT | TRBJ2-3 | TRBV7-2 | . | TRBD2
CASSYGQQETQYF | TGTGCCAGCAGTTACGGGCAGCAAGAGACCCAGTACTTC | TRBJ2-5 | TRBV6-2/TRBV6-3 | . | .